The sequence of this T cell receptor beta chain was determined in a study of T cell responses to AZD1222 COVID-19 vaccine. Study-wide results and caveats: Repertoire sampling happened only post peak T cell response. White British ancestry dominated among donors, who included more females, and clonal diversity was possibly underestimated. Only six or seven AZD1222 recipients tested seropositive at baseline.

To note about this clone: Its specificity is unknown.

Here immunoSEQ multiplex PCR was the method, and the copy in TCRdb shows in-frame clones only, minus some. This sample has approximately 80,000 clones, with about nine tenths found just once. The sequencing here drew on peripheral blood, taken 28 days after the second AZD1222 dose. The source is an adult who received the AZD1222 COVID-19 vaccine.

The DNA for the CDR3 is TGTGCCAGCAGCCGGGACATCTCGAACACTGAAGCTTTCTTT. This encodes CASSRDISNTEAFF. The chain joins TRBV6-5 to TRBJ1-1, with D perhaps matching TRBD1 (6 bases). Germline loops: CDR1 MNHEY, CDR2 SVGAGI. The length of the CDR3 is 14 residues. V lost 6 bases to trimming and J lost 1 base, with 12 bases between them.